This record covers a single TCR beta chain. In germline, CDR1 is LGHDT, CDR2 YNNKEL (reference sequence). V lost 9 bases, J lost 0 bases, and 7 bases stayed unmatched. The CDR3 is made up of 16 amino acids. The data were obtained in a study of blood T cell repertoires in COVID-19. Study details: PBMCs, B-cell-depleted T cells, or T cells provided the cDNA or gDNA that made up the material.

Assay used: immunoSEQ multiplex PCR; TCRdb lists only in-frame clones, some missing. The sample holds about 320,000 clones, more than 90% seen once. The TCR was taken from a man between 60 and 70 years old who had recovered from COVID-19. Sequencing was done on a sample of PBMCs or T cells enriched from blood (not recorded which). The chain links TRBV3-1 (or the pseudogene TRBV3-2) to TRBJ2-6; 8 bases fit TRBD1. The CDR3 nucleotides are TGTGCCAGTTCCGGGACAGGAGTCTCTGGGGCCAACGTCCTGACTTTC. Translated: CASSGTGVSGANVLTF.